Presented here are 24 T cell receptor beta chains from one specimen sequenced in a study of T cell repertoires in cytomegalovirus infection. These receptors' antigens are unknown. Via MiXCR, TCRdb re-called the reads, giving one row per CDR3 protein. Of 380,000 or so distinct CDR3 sequences in the sample, about 34% were seen once. Sequencing used cultured PBMCs, obtained from culture after CMV antigen stimulation. These receptors came from a human donor in good health (CMV status not recorded). Some clones in this sample may be carry-over from other donors' samples.

This chain uses TRBV11-2 with TRBJ2-3, with a tentative D call TRBD2 (6 bases). Between the trimmed V and J ends, which lost 4 bases and 5 bases, there was a span of 16 bases. This CDR3 comprises 15 residues. Per germline, CDR1 SGHAT and CDR2 FQNNGV. CDR3 DNA sequence: TGTGCCAGCAGCTATCGGGACTCGTGGGGAGATACGCAGTATTTT. Protein sequence: CASSYRDSWGDTQYF.

The chain is built from TRBV15 and TRBJ2-7; tentative D call: TRBD1 (5 bases). CDR1 is LNHNV, CDR2 YYDKDF, per germline (reference sequence). This CDR3 is 12 amino acids long. The V end was cut by 3 bases, the J end by 4 bases, with 7 bases between. In DNA, the CDR3 is TGTGCCACCAGCAGTCAGGGTTACGAGCAGTACGTC. This sequence encodes CATSSQGYEQYV.

This rearrangement joins TRBV9 to TRBJ1-1; D is unresolved. V lost 2 bases and J lost 0, with 5 bases in between. The CDR3 spans 13 residues. Per germline, CDR1 SGDLS and CDR2 YYNGEE. CDR3 in DNA: TGTGCCAGCAGCGTGGCTTTGAACACTGAAGCTTTCTTT. It encodes CASSVALNTEAFF.

V gene TRBV9 combines with J gene TRBJ2-5; 8 bases agree with TRBD1. The V segment lost 2 bases and the J segment 2 bases; nucleotides outside the gene matches: 11. CDR1 is SGDLS, CDR2 YYNGEE, per germline. The CDR3 contains 17 residues. The CDR3 here is CASSVAGQGGGQETQYF. CDR3 nucleotide sequence: TGTGCCAGCAGCGTCGCCGGACAGGGAGGAGGGCAAGAGACCCAGTACTTC.

The chain employs TRBV7-2 and TRBJ2-7; D gene unclear. This CDR3 comprises 16 residues. Trimming removed 1 base from V and 4 bases from J, with 17 bases in between. Germline loops: CDR1 SGHTA, CDR2 FQGNSA. CDR3 nucleotides: TGTGCCAGCAGCTTAGGGGCGGCGAACTGGGCATACGAGCAGTACTTC. Protein sequence: CASSLGAANWAYEQYF.

The chain employs TRBV20-1 and TRBJ2-3; weak D call: TRBD2 (6 bases). CDR1 DFQATT and CDR2 SNEGSKA come from the germline V gene (reference sequence). V was pared by 6 bases and J by 1 base, with 11 bases between. The length of the CDR3 is 13 residues. The CDR3 DNA is TGCAGTGCGAGACTAGGGGGCACAGATACGCAGTATTTT. It codes for CSARLGGTDTQYF.

This clonotype was seen only once. This rearrangement joins TRBV7-2 to TRBJ1-2; 8 nucleotides match TRBD1. Trimming at V came to 2 bases and at J to 7 bases, leaving 6 bases not matched to a gene. The germline CDR1 and CDR2 sequences are SGHTA and FQGNSA. The CDR3 is 14 amino acids. The CDR3 DNA is TGTGCCAGCAGCTTAAATCAGGGGGCTTTTGGCTACACCTTC. Translating it yields CASSLNQGAFGYTF.

This chain joins TRBV28 and TRBJ1-2; 7 nucleotides line up with TRBD1. This CDR3 has 15 amino acids. V dropped 2 bases and J dropped 7; count of bases not matched to a gene: 10. Germline V CDR1 and CDR2: MDHEN, SYDVKM. In DNA, the CDR3 is TGTGCCAGCAGTTTAGATCGAGAGACAGGGATTGGCTACACCTTC. The encoded protein is CASSLDRETGIGYTF.

The V and J genes are TRBV7-6 and TRBJ1-2; D gene unclear. CDR1 and CDR2 from the germline V gene are SGHVS and FNYEAQ. V was pared by 5 bases and J by 6 bases, with 10 bases between. This CDR3 is 12 amino acids long. This chain's CDR3 is CASSPTSDGYTF. The CDR3 DNA reads TGTGCCAGCAGCCCCACTTCCGATGGCTACACCTTC.

This clonotype has only a few counts. CDR3 amino acids: CASRIDSNYGYTF. CDR3 nucleotides: TGTGCCAGCAGGATAGACAGTAACTATGGCTACACCTTC. This chain uses TRBV6-5 with TRBJ1-2; a weak D match, TRBD1 (5 bases). Per germline, CDR1 MNHEY and CDR2 SVGAGI. V lost 6 bases to trimming and J lost 1 base, with 9 bases between them. The CDR3 totals 13 residues.

The chain couples TRBV7-2 to TRBJ1-3; D is uncertain. Germline loops: CDR1 SGHTA, CDR2 FQGNSA. This CDR3 has 16 amino acids. The V end was cut by 3 bases, the J end by 0 bases, with 12 bases between. The CDR3 DNA sequence: TGTGCCAGCAGCTTTAGGACGGCAAGCTCTGGAAACACCATATATTTT. Amino acid sequence: CASSFRTASSGNTIYF. The whole variable domain, remainder taken from reference TRBV7-2 and TRBJ1-3, is GAGVSQSPSNKVTEKGKDVELRCDPISGHTALYWYRQSLGQGLEFLIYFQGNSAPDKSGLPSDRFSAERTGGSVSTLTIQRTQQEDSAVYLCASSFRTASSGNTIYFGEGSWLTVV.

The rearrangement joins TRBV20-1 to TRBJ2-1; TRBD2 aligns across 12 bases. From germline, CDR1 is DFQATT and CDR2 SNEGSKA (reference sequence). CDR3 length: 14 amino acids. After removal of 6 bases from V and 7 bases from J, the junction contained 7 bases not matched to a gene. The CDR3 sequence is CSARRTSGNNEQFF. For the CDR3, the DNA is TGCAGTGCGCGCAGGACTAGCGGGAATAATGAGCAGTTCTTC.

This clonotype came up a few times. The rearrangement uses TRBV12-3 or TRBV12-4 and TRBJ1-3, with D perhaps matching TRBD1 (5 bases). This CDR3 has 14 amino acids. V was pared by 1 base and J by 2 bases, with 6 bases between. The CDR3 DNA follows: TGTGCCAGCAGTTTAGGGGGACCTGGAAACACCATATATTTT. Amino acids: CASSLGGPGNTIYF.

The chain links TRBV5-1 to TRBJ2-5; D not certain. The ends were cut back, 2 bases at V and 0 bases at J, with 14 bases in the middle. There are 16 residues in the CDR3. From germline, CDR1 is SGHRS and CDR2 YFSETQ. The CDR3 DNA sequence: TGCGCCAGCAGCTTAGGGATTTCAATAAACCAAGAGACCCAGTACTTC. It is translated as CASSLGISINQETQYF.

The rearrangement links TRBV6-6 to TRBJ2-2; tentatively, D is TRBD2 (5 bases). The ends were cut back, 6 bases at V and 6 bases at J, with 14 bases in the middle. The CDR3 covers 14 residues. The germline gives CDR1 MNHNY, CDR2 SVGAGI (reference sequence). CDR3: CASRASGPAGELFF. The CDR3 DNA reads TGTGCCAGCAGAGCGAGCGGCCCCGCCGGGGAGCTGTTTTTT.

V is TRBV7-8 and J is TRBJ1-1, with D hard to call. The germline V gene has CDR1 SGHVS and CDR2 FQNEAQ. Trimming stripped 4 bases from V and 10 bases from J, with 13 bases between. CDR3 length: 12 amino acids. The CDR3 DNA follows: TGTGCCAGCAGCTCCCCGCCAGTAGGAGCTTTCTTT. It yields the protein CASSSPPVGAFF.

The V and J genes are TRBV15 and TRBJ2-4; TRBD2 agrees at 11 bases. Germline lookup yields CDR1 LNHNV and CDR2 YYDKDF (reference sequence). The V gene end was trimmed by 1 base and the J gene end by 6 bases; junction bases not matched to a gene: 8. This CDR3 spans 17 amino acids. The CDR3 nucleotides read TGTGCCACCAGCAGAGTCAATAGCGGGAGGGCCGGAAACATTCAGTACTTC. Translation: CATSRVNSGRAGNIQYF.

This clonotype occurred once. DNA of the CDR3: TGCAGTGCTGTTCGAGGGGTGAACACTGAAGCTTTCTTT. This translates into CSAVRGVNTEAFF. This chain links TRBV20-1 with TRBJ1-1; TRBD1 is a possible D gene (5 bases). The CDR3 covers 13 residues. Trimming stripped 5 bases from V and 0 bases from J, with 10 bases between. Germline V gives CDR1 DFQATT, CDR2 SNEGSKA (reference sequence).

The sample holds a few counts of this clonotype. The V gene is TRBV7-2, the J gene TRBJ2-3; possibly TRBD2 for D (5 bases). Germline CDR1 is SGHTA and CDR2 is FQGNSA. V gave up 6 bases and J gave up 5 bases, with 9 bases separating them. This CDR3 region has 12 residues. The CDR3 reads CASRRGGDTQYF. In DNA form, the CDR3 reads TGTGCCAGCAGGCGAGGAGGAGATACGCAGTATTTT.

V and J are TRBV29-1 and TRBJ2-7; TRBD2 aligns across 7 bases. This CDR3 comprises 13 residues. The V and J ends lost 6 bases and 2 bases, in that order; junction bases with no gene match: 7. CDR1 SQVTM and CDR2 ANQGSEA come from the germline V gene. In DNA form, the CDR3 reads TGCAGCGTAAAAGCGGGATCGACCTACGAGCAGTACTTC. This encodes CSVKAGSTYEQYF.

The rearrangement links TRBV7-2 to TRBJ2-3; TRBD1 matches at 10 bases. Trimming cost V 6 bases and J 3 bases; bases outside gene matches: 6. The CDR3 extends over 15 amino acids. Looked up from germline, CDR1 is SGHTA and CDR2 is FQGNSA. The DNA of the CDR3 is TGTGCCAGCAGAACGTGGGACAGGGGAACAGATACGCAGTATTTT. Translated, it gives CASRTWDRGTDTQYF.

The chain is built from TRBV4-1 and TRBJ1-2; D is unclear. The CDR3 sequence is 15 residues long. The V and J ends lost 1 base and 4 bases respectively, with 13 bases between them. Germline CDR1 and CDR2: MGHRA and YSYEKL. CDR3 in DNA: TGCGCCAGCAGCCAAGGGGCTGGAGAGGGCTATGGCTACACCTTC. Translating gives CASSQGAGEGYGYTF.

This clonotype was recorded many times. The chain recombines TRBV7-2 with TRBJ1-1, with 7 bases fitting TRBD1. The V segment lost 2 bases and the J segment 1 base; nucleotides outside the gene matches: 7. The CDR3 is 16 amino acids. In germline, CDR1 is SGHTA, CDR2 FQGNSA. The CDR3 is CASSLYLQGPNTEAFF. In nucleotides, the CDR3 is TGTGCCAGCAGCTTATATCTACAGGGGCCGAACACTGAAGCTTTCTTT.

This clonotype was detected many times. The genes are TRBV7-8 and TRBJ2-1; tentatively, D is TRBD2 (6 bases). Looked up from germline, CDR1 is SGHVS and CDR2 is FQNEAQ. V lost 1 base and J 4 bases, leaving 14 bases between the germline ends. The length of the CDR3 is 16 residues. CDR3 bases: TGTGCCAGCAGCTTAGGGAGGGGAAGAAAGTACAATGAGCAGTTCTTC. This translates into CASSLGRGRKYNEQFF.